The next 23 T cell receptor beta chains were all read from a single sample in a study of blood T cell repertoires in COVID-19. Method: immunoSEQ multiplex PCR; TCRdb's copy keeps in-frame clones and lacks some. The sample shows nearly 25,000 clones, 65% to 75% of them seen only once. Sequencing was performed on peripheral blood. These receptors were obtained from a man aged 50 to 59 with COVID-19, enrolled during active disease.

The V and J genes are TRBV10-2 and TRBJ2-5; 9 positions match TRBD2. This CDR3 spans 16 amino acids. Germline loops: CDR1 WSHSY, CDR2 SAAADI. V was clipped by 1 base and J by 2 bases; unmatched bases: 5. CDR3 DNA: TGCGCCAGCAGTGAGTACAGACTAGCGGAGCAAGAGACCCAGTACTTC. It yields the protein CASSEYRLAEQETQYF.

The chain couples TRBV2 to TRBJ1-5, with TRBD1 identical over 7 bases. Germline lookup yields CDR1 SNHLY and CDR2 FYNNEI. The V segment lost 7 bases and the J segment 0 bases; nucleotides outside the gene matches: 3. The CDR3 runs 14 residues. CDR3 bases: TGTGCCAGCACCGGGACAGTTAGCAATCAGCCCCAGCATTTT. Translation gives CASTGTVSNQPQHF.

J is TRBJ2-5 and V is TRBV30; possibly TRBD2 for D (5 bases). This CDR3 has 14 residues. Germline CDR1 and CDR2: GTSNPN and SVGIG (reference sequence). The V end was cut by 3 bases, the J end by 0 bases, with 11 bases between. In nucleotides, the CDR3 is TGTGCCTGGAGGCCCCGGGGAGACCAAGAGACCCAGTACTTC. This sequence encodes CAWRPRGDQETQYF. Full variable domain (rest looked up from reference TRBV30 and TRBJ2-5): SQTIHQWPATLVQPVGSPLSLECTVEGTSNPNLYWYRQAAGRGLQLLFYSVGIGQISSEVPQNLSASRPQDRQFILSSKKLLLSDSGFYLCAWRPRGDQETQYFGPGTRLLVL.

CDR3 protein: CASSPDREAYGYTF. CDR3 bases: TGCGCCAGCAGCCCGGACAGGGAGGCCTATGGCTACACCTTC. The J gene is TRBJ1-2, the V gene TRBV5-1; TRBD1 matches at 8 bases. Germline V gene lookup returns CDR1 SGHRS and CDR2 YFSETQ. V lost 4 bases and J lost 4; bases outside the gene matches: 6. CDR3 size: 14 residues.

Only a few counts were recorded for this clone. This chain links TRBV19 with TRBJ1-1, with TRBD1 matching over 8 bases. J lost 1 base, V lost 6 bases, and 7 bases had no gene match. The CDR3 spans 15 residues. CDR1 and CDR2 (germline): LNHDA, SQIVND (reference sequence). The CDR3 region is CASRSEGQENTEAFF. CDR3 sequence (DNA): TGTGCCAGTAGATCCGAGGGACAGGAGAACACTGAAGCTTTCTTT.

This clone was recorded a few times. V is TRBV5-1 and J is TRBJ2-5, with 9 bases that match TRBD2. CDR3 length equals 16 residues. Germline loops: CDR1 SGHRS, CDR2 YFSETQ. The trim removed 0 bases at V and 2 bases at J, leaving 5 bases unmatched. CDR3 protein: CASSLGLAGRQETQYF. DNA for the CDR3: TGCGCCAGCAGCTTGGGTCTAGCGGGACGGCAAGAGACCCAGTACTTC. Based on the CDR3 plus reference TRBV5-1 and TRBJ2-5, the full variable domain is KAGVTQTPRYLIKTRGQQVTLSCSPISGHRSVSWYQQTPGQGLQFLFEYFSETQRNKGNFPGRFSGRQFSNSRSEMNVSTLELGDSALYLCASSLGLAGRQETQYFGPGTRLLVL.

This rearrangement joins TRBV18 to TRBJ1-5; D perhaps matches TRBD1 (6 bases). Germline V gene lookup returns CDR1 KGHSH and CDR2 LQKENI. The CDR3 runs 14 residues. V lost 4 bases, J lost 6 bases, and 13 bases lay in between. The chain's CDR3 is CASSQGVSGQPQHF. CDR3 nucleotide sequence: TGTGCCAGCTCACAGGGGGTATCCGGTCAGCCCCAGCATTTT.

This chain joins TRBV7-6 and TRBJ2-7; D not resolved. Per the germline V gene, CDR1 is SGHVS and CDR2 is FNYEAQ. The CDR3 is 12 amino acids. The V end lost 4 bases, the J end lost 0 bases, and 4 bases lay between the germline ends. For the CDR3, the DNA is TGTGCCAGCAGCTCGAGCTCCTACGAGCAGTACTTC. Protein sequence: CASSSSSYEQYF. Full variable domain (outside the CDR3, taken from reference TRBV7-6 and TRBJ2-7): GAGVSQSPRYKVTKRGQDVALRCDPISGHVSLYWYRQALGQGPEFLTYFNYEAQQDKSGLPNDRFSAERPEGSISTLTIQRTEQRDSAMYRCASSSSSYEQYFGPGTRLTVT.

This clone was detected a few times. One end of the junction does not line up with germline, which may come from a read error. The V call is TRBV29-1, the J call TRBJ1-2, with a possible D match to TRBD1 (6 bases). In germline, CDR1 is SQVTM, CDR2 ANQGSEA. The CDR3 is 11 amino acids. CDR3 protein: CSVESQGPRFF. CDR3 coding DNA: TGCAGCGTTGAATCGCAGGGGCCGCGATTCTTC.

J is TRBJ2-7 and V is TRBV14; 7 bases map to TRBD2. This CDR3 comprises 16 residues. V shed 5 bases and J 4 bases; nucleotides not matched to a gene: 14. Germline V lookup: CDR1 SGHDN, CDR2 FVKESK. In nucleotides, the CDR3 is TGTGCCAGCAGCGCGGGGTGGGGGACTATAGCGTACGAGCAGTACTTC. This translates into CASSAGWGTIAYEQYF.

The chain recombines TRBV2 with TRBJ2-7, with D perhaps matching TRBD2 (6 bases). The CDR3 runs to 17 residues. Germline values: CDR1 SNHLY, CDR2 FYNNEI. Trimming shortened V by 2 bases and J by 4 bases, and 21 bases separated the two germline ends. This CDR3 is CASSESPPSGGAYEQYF. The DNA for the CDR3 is TGTGCCAGCAGTGAATCCCCACCCAGCGGAGGGGCGTACGAGCAGTACTTC.

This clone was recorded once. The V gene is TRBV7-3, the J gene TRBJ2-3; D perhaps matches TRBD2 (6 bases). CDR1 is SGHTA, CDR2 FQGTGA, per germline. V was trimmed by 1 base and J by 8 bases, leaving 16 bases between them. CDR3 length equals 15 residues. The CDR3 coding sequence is TGTGCCAGCAGCTTAAATGGGGGGTTCGTCGGTACGCAGTATTTT. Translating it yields CASSLNGGFVGTQYF.

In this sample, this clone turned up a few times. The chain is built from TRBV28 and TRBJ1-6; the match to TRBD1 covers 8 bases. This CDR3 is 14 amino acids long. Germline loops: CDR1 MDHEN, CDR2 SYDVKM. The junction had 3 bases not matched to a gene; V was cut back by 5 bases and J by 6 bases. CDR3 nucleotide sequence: TGTGCCAGCAGTCAGGGGGCGGTTAATTCACCCCTCCACTTT. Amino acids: CASSQGAVNSPLHF.

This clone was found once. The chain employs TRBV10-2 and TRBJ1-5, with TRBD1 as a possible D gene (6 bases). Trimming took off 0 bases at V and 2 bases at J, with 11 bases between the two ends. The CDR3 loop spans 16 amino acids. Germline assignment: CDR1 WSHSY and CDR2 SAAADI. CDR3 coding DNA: TGCGCCAGCAGTGAGTCGCGGGGGGCCGGCAATCAGCCCCAGCATTTT. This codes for CASSESRGAGNQPQHF.

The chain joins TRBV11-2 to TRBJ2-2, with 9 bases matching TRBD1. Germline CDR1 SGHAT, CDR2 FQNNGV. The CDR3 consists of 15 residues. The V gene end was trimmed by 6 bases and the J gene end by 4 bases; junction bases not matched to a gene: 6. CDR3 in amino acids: CASSWDRDATGELFF. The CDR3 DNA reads TGTGCCAGCAGTTGGGACAGGGACGCCACCGGGGAGCTGTTTTTT.

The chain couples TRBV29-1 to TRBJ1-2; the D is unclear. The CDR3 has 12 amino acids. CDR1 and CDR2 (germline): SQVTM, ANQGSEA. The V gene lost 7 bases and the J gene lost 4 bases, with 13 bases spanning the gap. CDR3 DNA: TGCAGCGCCTTACTCCGAGCCTATGGCTACACCTTC. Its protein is CSALLRAYGYTF.

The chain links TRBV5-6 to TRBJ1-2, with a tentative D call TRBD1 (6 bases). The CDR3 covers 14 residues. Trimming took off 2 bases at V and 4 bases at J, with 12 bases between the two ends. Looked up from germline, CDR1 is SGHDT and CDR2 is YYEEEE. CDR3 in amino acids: CASSFAQGTYGYTF. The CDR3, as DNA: TGTGCCAGCAGCTTCGCCCAGGGGACCTATGGCTACACCTTC.

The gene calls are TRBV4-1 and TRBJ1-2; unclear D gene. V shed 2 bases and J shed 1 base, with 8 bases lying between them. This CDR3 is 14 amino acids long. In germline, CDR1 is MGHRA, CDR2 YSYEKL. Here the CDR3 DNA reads TGCGCCAGCAGCCAACCGACACTTAACTATGGCTACACCTTC. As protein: CASSQPTLNYGYTF.

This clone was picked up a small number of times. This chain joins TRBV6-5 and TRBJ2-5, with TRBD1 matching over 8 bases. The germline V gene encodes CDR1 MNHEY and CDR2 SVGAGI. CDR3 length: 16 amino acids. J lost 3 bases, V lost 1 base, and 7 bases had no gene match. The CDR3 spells CASSYFLRTGKETQYF. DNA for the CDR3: TGTGCCAGCAGTTACTTTTTAAGGACAGGGAAAGAGACCCAGTACTTC.

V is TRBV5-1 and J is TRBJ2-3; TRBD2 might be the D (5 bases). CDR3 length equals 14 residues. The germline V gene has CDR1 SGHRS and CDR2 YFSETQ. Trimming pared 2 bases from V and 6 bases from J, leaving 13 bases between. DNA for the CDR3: TGCGCCAGCAGCTTTTCCGGGGAAGGGGATACGCAGTATTTT. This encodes CASSFSGEGDTQYF.

CDR3 sequence (DNA): TGTGCCAGCAGGTTGGACATGAACACTGAAGCTTTCTTT. This gives the protein CASRLDMNTEAFF. The rearrangement uses TRBV7-3 and TRBJ1-1; D is possibly TRBD1 (5 bases). Trimming pared 6 bases from V and 0 bases from J, leaving 8 bases between. This CDR3 is built from 13 residues. From germline, CDR1 is SGHTA and CDR2 FQGTGA.

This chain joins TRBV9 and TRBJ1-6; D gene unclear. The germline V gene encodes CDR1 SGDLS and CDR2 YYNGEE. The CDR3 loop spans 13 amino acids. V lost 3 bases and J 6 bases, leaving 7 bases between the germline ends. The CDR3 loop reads CASSARSNSPLHF. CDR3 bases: TGTGCCAGCAGCGCCAGAAGTAATTCACCCCTCCACTTT.

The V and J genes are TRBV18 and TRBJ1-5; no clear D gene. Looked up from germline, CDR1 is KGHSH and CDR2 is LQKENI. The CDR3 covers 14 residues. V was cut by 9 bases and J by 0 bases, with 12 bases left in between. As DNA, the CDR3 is TGTGCCAGATCTAGACGCGTTAGCAATCAGCCCCAGCATTTT. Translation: CARSRRVSNQPQHF. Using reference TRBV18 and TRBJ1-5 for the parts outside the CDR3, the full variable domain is NAGVMQNPRHLVRRRGQEARLRCSPMKGHSHVYWYRQLPEEGLKFMVYLQKENIIDESGMPKERFSAEFPKEGPSILRIQQVVRGDSAAYFCARSRRVSNQPQHFGDGTRLSIL.